This T cell receptor (beta chain) derives from a study of OX40 agonist ivuxolimab in advanced cancers. The V end lost 0 bases, the J end lost 5 bases, and 12 bases lay between the germline ends. Germline values: CDR1 SGHRS, CDR2 YFSETQ. This CDR3 contains 15 residues. Assay used: immunoSEQ multiplex PCR; TCRdb lists only in-frame clones, some missing. The sample yields roughly 90,000 clones, roughly nine tenths seen once. Material: CD4+ or CD8+ T cells sorted from blood, obtained in a trial of the OX40 agonist ivuxolimab. The clonotype comes from an adult with an advanced solid tumor such as melanoma, head and neck, liver or kidney cancer. This chain links TRBV5-1 with TRBJ1-5; D is unresolved. CDR3 coding DNA: TGCGCCAGCAGCTTGGAAGGCCGGTGGCATCAGCCCCAGCATTTT. Translation gives CASSLEGRWHQPQHF.